The 9 T cell receptor beta chains below were found in one sample sequenced in a study of blood T cell repertoires in COVID-19 (dated by TCRdb to about 2020). The protocol used for the library was the immunoSEQ multiplex PCR assay. TCRdb stores this immuneACCESS table with in-frame sequences only. Part of the clones is absent; in the studies checked, under half of the shortfall reflects unresolved V genes, and no reason is known for the rest. The sample records some 150,000 clones, around 89% of which are singletons. Less than 3% of the sample rests with the top ten. The specimen was peripheral blood. Receptors originate from a man aged 55 to 70 with active or convalescent COVID-19.

This clone has just one count. The rearrangement links TRBV5-1 to TRBJ1-4, with TRBD1 identical over 8 bases. The CDR3 covers 16 residues. Per the germline V gene, CDR1 is SGHRS and CDR2 is YFSETQ. Trimming cost V 4 bases and J 8 bases; bases outside gene matches: 13. In DNA, the CDR3 is TGCGCCAGCAGCAGGGTAGGACAGGGCCCTCTCGAAAAACTGTTTTTT. Protein product: CASSRVGQGPLEKLFF.

The V call is TRBV19, the J call TRBJ2-4; D remains ambiguous. The V and J ends lost 5 bases and 3 bases respectively, with 17 bases between them. This CDR3 comprises 16 residues. The germline V gene encodes CDR1 LNHDA and CDR2 SQIVND (reference sequence). Written as DNA, the CDR3 is TGTGCCAGTAGTCCCCTTGGCCAGCTAGGCAAAAACATTCAGTACTTC. Translating gives CASSPLGQLGKNIQYF.

This clone was seen once. The rearrangement uses TRBV10-3 and TRBJ2-3, with a weak D call TRBD2 (5 bases). The CDR3 has 16 residues. V shed 0 bases and J shed 1 base, with 11 bases lying between them. Germline-derived CDR1 and CDR2 are ENHRY and SYGVKD. The CDR3 reads CAISESIGVRTDTQYF. CDR3 bases: TGTGCCATCAGTGAGTCGATCGGGGTCCGCACAGATACGCAGTATTTT.

J is TRBJ1-4 and V is TRBV19; no reliable D call. Germline V lookup: CDR1 LNHDA, CDR2 SQIVND (reference sequence). The CDR3 consists of 14 residues. The V gene lost 2 bases and the J gene lost 9 bases, with 13 bases spanning the gap. CDR3 residues: CASSISPTGQKLFF. The DNA for the CDR3 is TGTGCCAGTAGTATATCCCCTACCGGTCAAAAACTGTTTTTT.

The rearrangement uses TRBV30 and TRBJ1-5; D gene uncertain. Deletions cut 2 bases from V and 4 bases from J, with 9 bases between. From germline, CDR1 is GTSNPN and CDR2 SVGIG (reference sequence). This CDR3 is built from 13 residues. For the CDR3, the DNA is TGTGCCTGGAGTAGCGCGGCAAATCAGCCCCAGCATTTT. This encodes CAWSSAANQPQHF.

The chain couples TRBV27 to TRBJ1-6; tentatively, D is TRBD1 (6 bases). CDR3 length: 16 residues. The V end was cut by 6 bases, the J end by 9 bases, with 21 bases between. The germline V gene encodes CDR1 MNHEY and CDR2 SMNVEV (reference sequence). In DNA, the CDR3 is TGTGCCAGCAGAGTGGGACGGACACAACAGGGTTCACCCCTCCACTTT. It translates to CASRVGRTQQGSPLHF.

This clone occurred a few times. This chain uses TRBV2 with TRBJ2-3, with a weak D call TRBD2 (5 bases). The CDR3 loop spans 14 amino acids. Trimming removed 6 bases at V and 2 bases at J, with 12 bases between. The germline gives CDR1 SNHLY, CDR2 FYNNEI. The CDR3 DNA sequence: TGTGCCAGCAGCCTAGGGAGTACCACAGATACGCAGTATTTT. This sequence encodes CASSLGSTTDTQYF.

The CDR3 spells CASSRTLAASDTQYF. Written as DNA, the CDR3 is TGTGCCAGCAGCCGGACACTAGCGGCATCAGATACGCAGTATTTT. V and J are TRBV14 and TRBJ2-3, with 8 bases matching TRBD2. The CDR3 length is 15 residues. Germline CDR1 is SGHDN and CDR2 is FVKESK. J lost 4 bases, V lost 4 bases, and 7 bases had no gene match.

In DNA form, the CDR3 reads TGTGCCAGCAGCTTCGGGGGGGATGGCTACACCTTC. This encodes CASSFGGDGYTF. The J gene is TRBJ1-2, the V gene TRBV7-9, with D perhaps TRBD1 (5 bases). V shed 3 bases and J shed 6 bases, with 8 bases lying between them. The CDR3 runs 12 residues. CDR1 and CDR2 from the germline V gene are SEHNR and FQNEAQ (reference sequence). Combining the CDR3 with reference TRBV7-9 and TRBJ1-2 gives the whole variable domain DTGVSQNPRHKITKRGQNVTFRCDPISEHNRLYWYRQTLGQGPEFLTYFQNEAQLEKSRLLSDRFSAERPKGSFSTLEIQRTEQGDSAMYLCASSFGGDGYTFGSGTRLTVV.